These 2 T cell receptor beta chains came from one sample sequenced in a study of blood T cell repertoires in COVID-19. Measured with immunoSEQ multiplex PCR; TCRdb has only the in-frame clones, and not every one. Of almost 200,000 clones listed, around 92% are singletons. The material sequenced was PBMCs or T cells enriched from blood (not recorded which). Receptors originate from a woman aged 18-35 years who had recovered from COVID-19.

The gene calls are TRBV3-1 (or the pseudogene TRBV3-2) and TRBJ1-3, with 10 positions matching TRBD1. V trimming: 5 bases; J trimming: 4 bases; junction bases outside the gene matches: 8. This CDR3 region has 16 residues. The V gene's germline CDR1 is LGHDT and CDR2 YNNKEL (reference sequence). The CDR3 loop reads CASSTPGQGLGNTIYF. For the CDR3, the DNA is TGTGCCAGCAGCACTCCGGGACAGGGGTTAGGAAACACCATATATTTT.

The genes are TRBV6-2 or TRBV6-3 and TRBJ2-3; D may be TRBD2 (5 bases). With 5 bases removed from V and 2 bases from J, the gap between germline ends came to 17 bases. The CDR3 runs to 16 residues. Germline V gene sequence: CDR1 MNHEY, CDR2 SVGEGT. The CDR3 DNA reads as TGTGCCAGCAGTACGGGCCGACTACTCCTCACAGATACGCAGTATTTT. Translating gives CASSTGRLLLTDTQYF.